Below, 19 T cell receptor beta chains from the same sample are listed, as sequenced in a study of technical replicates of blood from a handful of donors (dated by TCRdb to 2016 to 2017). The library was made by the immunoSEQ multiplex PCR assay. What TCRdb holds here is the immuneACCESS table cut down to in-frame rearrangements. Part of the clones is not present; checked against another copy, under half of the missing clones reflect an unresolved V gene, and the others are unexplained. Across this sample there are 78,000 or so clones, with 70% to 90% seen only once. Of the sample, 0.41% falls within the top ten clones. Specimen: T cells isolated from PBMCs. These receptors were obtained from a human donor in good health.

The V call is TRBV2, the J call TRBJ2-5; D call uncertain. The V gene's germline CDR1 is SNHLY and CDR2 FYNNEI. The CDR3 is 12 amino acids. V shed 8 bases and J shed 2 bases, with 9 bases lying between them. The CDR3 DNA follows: TGTGCCAGCCTTAGAGGACAAGAGACCCAGTACTTC. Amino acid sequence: CASLRGQETQYF. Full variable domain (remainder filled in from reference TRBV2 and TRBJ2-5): EPEVTQTPSHQVTQMGQEVILRCVPISNHLYFYWYRQILGQKVEFLVSFYNNEISEKSEIFDDQFSVERPDGSNFTLKIRSTKLEDSAMYFCASLRGQETQYFGPGTRLLVL.

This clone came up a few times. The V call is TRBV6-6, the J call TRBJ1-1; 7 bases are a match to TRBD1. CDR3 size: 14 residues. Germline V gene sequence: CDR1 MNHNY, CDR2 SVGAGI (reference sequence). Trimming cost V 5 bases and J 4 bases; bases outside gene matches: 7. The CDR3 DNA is TGTGCCAGCAGTAGGAGGGGGCGCGGCACTGAAGCTTTCTTT. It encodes CASSRRGRGTEAFF.

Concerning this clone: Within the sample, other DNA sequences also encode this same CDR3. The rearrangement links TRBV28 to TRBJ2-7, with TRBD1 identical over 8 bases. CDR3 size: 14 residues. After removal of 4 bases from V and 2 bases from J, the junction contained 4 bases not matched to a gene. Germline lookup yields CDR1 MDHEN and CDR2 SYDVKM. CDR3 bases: TGTGCCAGCAGTTCCGGACAGGGCCCCTACGAGCAGTACTTC. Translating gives CASSSGQGPYEQYF.

Here the CDR3 reads CASSFRADTQYF. DNA for the CDR3: TGTGCCAGCAGCTTCAGGGCAGATACGCAGTATTTT. The V call is TRBV7-9, the J call TRBJ2-3, with D tentatively TRBD1 (5 bases). The CDR3 runs 12 residues. Germline V gene sequence: CDR1 SEHNR, CDR2 FQNEAQ (reference sequence). The V end lost 3 bases, the J end lost 4 bases, and 5 bases lay between the germline ends. Full variable domain (missing parts from reference TRBV7-9 and TRBJ2-3): DTGVSQNPRHKITKRGQNVTFRCDPISEHNRLYWYRQTLGQGPEFLTYFQNEAQLEKSRLLSDRFSAERPKGSFSTLEIQRTEQGDSAMYLCASSFRADTQYFGPGTRLTVL.

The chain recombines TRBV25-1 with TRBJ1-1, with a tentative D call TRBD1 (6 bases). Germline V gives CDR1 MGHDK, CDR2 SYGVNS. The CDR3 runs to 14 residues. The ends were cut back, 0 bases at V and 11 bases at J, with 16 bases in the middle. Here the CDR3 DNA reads TGTGCCAGCAGTGAATATATGCAGAGCAGGGGCGCTTTCTTT. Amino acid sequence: CASSEYMQSRGAFF.

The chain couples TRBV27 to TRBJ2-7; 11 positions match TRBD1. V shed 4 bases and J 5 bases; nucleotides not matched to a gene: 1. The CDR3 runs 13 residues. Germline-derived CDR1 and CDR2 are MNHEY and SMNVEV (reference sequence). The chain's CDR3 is CASSWTGGNEQYF. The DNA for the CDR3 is TGTGCCAGCAGTTGGACAGGGGGCAACGAGCAGTACTTC.

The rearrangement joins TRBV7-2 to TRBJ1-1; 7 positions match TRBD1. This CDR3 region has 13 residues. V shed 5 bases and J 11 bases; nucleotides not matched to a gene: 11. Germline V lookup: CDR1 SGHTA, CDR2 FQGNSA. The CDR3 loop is CASSQDRVSVAFF. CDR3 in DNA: TGTGCCAGCAGCCAAGACAGGGTGAGTGTGGCTTTCTTT. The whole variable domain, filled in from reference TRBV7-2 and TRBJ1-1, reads GAGVSQSPSNKVTEKGKDVELRCDPISGHTALYWYRQSLGQGLEFLIYFQGNSAPDKSGLPSDRFSAERTGGSVSTLTIQRTQQEDSAVYLCASSQDRVSVAFFGQGTRLTVV.

The CDR3 here is CATSPDRGYEQYF. CDR3 DNA sequence: TGTGCCACCAGCCCGGACAGGGGGTACGAGCAGTACTTC. V is TRBV15 and J is TRBJ2-7, with 10 nucleotides matching TRBD1. The CDR3 is made up of 13 amino acids. The trim removed 5 bases at V and 4 bases at J, leaving 2 bases unmatched. Germline loops: CDR1 LNHNV, CDR2 YYDKDF (reference sequence).

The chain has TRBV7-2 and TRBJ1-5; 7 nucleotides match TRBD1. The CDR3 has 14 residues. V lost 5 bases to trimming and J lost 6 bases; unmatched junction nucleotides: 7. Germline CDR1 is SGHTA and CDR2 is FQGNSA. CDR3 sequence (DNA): TGTGCCAGCAGCGCAAGCACAGGGGCTCAGCCCCAGCATTTT. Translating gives CASSASTGAQPQHF.

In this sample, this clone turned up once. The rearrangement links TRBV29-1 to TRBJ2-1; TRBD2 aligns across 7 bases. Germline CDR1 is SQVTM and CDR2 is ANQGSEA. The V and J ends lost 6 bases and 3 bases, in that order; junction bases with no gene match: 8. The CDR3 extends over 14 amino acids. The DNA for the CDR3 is TGCAGCGTGGGAGCGGGATTAATCTACAATGAGCAGTTCTTC. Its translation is CSVGAGLIYNEQFF.

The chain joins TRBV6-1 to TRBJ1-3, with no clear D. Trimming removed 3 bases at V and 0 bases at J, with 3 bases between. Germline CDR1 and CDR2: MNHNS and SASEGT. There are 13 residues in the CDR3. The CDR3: CASSDSSGNTIYF. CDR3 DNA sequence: TGTGCCAGCAGTGACAGCTCTGGAAACACCATATATTTT.

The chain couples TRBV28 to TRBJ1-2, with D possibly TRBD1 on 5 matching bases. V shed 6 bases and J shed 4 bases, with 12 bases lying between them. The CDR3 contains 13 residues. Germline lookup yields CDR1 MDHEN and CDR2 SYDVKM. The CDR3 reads CASSLADSYGYTF. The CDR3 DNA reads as TGTGCCAGCAGCCTCGCCGACAGCTATGGCTACACCTTC.

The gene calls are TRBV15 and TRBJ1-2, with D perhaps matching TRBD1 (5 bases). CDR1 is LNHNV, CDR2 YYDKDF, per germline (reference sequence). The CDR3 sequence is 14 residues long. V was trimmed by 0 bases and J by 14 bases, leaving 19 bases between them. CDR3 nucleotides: TGTGCCACCAGCAGAGAATGGGTCGCAGGGCATTCTACCTTC. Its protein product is CATSREWVAGHSTF.

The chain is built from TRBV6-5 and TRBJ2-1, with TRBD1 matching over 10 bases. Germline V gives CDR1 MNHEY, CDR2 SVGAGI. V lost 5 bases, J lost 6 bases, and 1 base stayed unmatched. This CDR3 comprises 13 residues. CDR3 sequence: CASSRTGGNEQFF. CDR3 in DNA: TGTGCCAGCAGTCGGACAGGGGGCAATGAGCAGTTCTTC.

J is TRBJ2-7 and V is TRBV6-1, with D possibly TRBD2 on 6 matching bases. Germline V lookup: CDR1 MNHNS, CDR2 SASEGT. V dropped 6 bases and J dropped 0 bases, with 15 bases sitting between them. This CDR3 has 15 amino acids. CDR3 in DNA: TGTGCCAGCAGGGGGCGGGGACCCAGCTCCTACGAGCAGTACTTC. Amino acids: CASRGRGPSSYEQYF.

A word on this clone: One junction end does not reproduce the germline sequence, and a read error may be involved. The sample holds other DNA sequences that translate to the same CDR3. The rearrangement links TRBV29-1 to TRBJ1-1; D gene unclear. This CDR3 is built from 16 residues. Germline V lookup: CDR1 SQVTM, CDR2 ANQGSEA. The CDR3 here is CSVNTGSPTTNTEAFF. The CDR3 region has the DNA TGCAGCGTCAATACCGGGTCCCCTACTACGAACACTGAAGCCTTCTTT.

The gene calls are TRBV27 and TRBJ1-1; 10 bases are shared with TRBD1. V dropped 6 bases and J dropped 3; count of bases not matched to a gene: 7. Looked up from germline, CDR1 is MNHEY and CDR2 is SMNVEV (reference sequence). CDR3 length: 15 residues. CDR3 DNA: TGTGCCAGCAGCTCCTACGGACAGGGGGACACTGAAGCTTTCTTT. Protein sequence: CASSSYGQGDTEAFF.

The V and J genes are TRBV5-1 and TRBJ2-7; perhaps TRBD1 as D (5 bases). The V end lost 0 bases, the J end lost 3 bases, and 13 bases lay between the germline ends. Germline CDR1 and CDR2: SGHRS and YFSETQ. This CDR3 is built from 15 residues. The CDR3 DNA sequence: TGCGCCAGCAGCTTGGGGCAGGGTATTCTCTACGAGCAGTACTTC. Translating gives CASSLGQGILYEQYF.

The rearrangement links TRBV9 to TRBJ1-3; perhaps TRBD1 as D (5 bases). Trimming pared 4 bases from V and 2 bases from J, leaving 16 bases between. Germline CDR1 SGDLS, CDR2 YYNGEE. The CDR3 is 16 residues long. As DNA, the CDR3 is TGTGCCAGCAGCCTTGTCCAGGGAGGAACTGGAAACACCATATATTTT. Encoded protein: CASSLVQGGTGNTIYF.